This passage covers 2 T cell receptor beta chains from one sample sequenced in a study of T-cell reconstitution after alpha-beta-depleted transplantation in children. It was with unique molecular identifiers that the TCRbeta library was prepared. TCRdb re-analysed the PCR reads in MiXCR, keeping a single row per CDR3 protein. The sample holds approximately 300,000 distinct CDR3 sequences, around 9.1% seen once. The material sequenced was PBMCs, taken before TCRalphabeta/CD19-depleted stem cell transplant. The receptors stem from a boy younger than two with acute myeloid leukemia, due to receive a stem cell transplant.

In its sample, this clonotype was seen many times. The gene calls are TRBV7-9 and TRBJ2-1; D unclear. Trimming left V 1 base short and J 9 bases short, with 1 base between. Germline CDR1 reads SEHNR; CDR2 reads FQNEAQ (reference sequence). The CDR3 totals 10 residues. CDR3 nucleotides: TGTGCCAGCAGCTTAGGTGAGCAGTTCTTC. Its protein product is CASSLGEQFF.

A remark on this clonotype: A much larger clone differs from this one at a single base, so this may be a read error. The rearrangement joins TRBV11-2 to TRBJ2-3; a possible D gene is TRBD1 (6 bases). Looked up from germline, CDR1 is SGHAT and CDR2 is FQNNGV. V lost 1 base and J 4 bases, leaving 12 bases between the germline ends. The CDR3 covers 15 residues. DNA of the CDR3: TGTGCCAGCAGCTTAGTAGGGGGATGTCCAGATACGCAGTATTTT. It specifies CASSLVGGCPDTQYF.